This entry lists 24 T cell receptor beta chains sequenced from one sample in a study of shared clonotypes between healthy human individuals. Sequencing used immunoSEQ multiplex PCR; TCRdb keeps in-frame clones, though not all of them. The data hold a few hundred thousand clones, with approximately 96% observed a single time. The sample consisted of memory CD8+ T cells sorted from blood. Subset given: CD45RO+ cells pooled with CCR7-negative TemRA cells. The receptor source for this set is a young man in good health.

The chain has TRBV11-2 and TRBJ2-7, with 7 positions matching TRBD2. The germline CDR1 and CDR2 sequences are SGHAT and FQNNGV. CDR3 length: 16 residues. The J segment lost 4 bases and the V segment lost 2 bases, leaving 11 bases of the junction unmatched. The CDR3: CASSLSVVAGIYEQYF. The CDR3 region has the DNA TGTGCCAGCAGCTTATCCGTGGTAGCGGGTATATACGAGCAGTACTTC.

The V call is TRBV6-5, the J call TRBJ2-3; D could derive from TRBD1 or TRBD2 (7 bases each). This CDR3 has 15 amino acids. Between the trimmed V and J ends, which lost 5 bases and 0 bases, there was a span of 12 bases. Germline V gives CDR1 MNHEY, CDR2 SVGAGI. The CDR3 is CASSRQGGSTDTQYF. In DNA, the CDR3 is TGTGCCAGCAGTCGCCAGGGGGGGAGCACAGATACGCAGTATTTT.

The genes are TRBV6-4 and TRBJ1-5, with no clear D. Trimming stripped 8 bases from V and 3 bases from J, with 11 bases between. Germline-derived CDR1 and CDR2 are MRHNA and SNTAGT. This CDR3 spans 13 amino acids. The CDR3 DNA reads TGTGCCAGCGTCTACCGAGTCAATCAGCCCCAGCATTTT. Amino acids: CASVYRVNQPQHF.

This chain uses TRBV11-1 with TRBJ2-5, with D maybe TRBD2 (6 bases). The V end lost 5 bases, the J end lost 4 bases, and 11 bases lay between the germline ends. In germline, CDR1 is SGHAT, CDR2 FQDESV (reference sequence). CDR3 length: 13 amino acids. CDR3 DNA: TGTGCCAGCAGCCCGGGACTGGGAGAGACCCAGTACTTC. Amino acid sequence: CASSPGLGETQYF.

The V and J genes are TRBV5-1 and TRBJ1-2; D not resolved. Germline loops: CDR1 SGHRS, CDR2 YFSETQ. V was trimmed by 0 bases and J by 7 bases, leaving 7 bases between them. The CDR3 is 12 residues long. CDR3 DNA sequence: TGCGCCAGCAGCTTGGCTGTGGGTGGCTACACCTTC. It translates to CASSLAVGGYTF.

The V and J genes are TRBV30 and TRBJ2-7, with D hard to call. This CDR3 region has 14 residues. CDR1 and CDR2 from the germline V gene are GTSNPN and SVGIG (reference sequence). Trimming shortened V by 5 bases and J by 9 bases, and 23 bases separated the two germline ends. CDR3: CAWRPFWPRLGQYF. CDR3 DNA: TGTGCCTGGCGTCCCTTTTGGCCCCGCTTAGGGCAGTACTTC.

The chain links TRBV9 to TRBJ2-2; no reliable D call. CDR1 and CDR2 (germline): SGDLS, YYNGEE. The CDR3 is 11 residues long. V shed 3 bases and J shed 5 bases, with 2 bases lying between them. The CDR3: CASSETGELFF. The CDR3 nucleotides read TGTGCCAGCAGCGAGACCGGGGAGCTGTTTTTT.

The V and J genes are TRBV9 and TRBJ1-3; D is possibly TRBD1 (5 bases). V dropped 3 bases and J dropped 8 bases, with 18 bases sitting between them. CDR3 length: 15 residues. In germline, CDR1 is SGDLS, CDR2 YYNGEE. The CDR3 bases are TGTGCCAGCAGCGAGGGCGGACACCCCCGGGACACCATATATTTT. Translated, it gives CASSEGGHPRDTIYF.

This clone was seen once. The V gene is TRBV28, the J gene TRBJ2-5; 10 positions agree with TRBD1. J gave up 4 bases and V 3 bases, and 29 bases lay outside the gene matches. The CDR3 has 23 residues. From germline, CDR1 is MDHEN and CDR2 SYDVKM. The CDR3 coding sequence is TGTGCCAGCAGTTTTGGGGGGCGGTTTGCGAAAAACCGGGACAGGGGCAGGTTAGAGACCCAGTACTTC. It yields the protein CASSFGGRFAKNRDRGRLETQYF.

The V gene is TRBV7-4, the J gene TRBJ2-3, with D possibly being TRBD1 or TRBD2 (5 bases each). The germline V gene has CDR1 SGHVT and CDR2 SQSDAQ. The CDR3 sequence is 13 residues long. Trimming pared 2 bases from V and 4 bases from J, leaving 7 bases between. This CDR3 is CASSLRGPDTQYF. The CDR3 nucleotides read TGTGCCAGCAGCTTAAGGGGACCAGATACGCAGTATTTT.

The DNA of the CDR3 is TGTGCCAGCAGTGATTTTAGCGGGAGCACAGATACGCAGTATTTT. Protein: CASSDFSGSTDTQYF. The J gene is TRBJ2-3, the V gene TRBV2, with TRBD2 matching 7 bases. This CDR3 region has 15 residues. The V segment lost 3 bases and the J segment 0 bases; nucleotides outside the gene matches: 3. Germline values: CDR1 SNHLY, CDR2 FYNNEI.

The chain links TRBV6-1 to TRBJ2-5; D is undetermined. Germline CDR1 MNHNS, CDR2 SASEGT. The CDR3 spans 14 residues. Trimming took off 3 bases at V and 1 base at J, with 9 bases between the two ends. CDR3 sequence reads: CASSDWRSQETQYF. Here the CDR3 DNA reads TGTGCCAGCAGTGACTGGCGGAGCCAAGAGACCCAGTACTTC.

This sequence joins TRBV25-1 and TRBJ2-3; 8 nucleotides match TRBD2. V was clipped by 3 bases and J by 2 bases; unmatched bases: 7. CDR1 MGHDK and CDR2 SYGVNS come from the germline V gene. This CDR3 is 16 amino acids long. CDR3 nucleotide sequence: TGTGCCAGCAGTGAGCCAGCGGGGGTTTCCACAGATACGCAGTATTTT. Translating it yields CASSEPAGVSTDTQYF.

CDR3 protein: CASGFDMGGRNTGELFF. The CDR3 nucleotides are TGTGCTAGTGGTTTTGATATGGGGGGTAGGAACACCGGGGAGCTGTTTTTT. The chain combines TRBV12-5 with TRBJ2-2; a possible D gene is TRBD2 (6 bases). The CDR3 has 17 amino acids. V was cut by 3 bases and J by 1 base, with 15 bases left in between. Germline V gene data show CDR1 as LGHNT and CDR2 as FRNRAP. Full variable domain (remainder filled in from reference TRBV12-5 and TRBJ2-2): DARVTQTPRHKVTEMGQEVTMRCQPILGHNTVFWYRQTMMQGLELLAYFRNRAPLDDSGMPKDRFSAEMPDATLATLKIQPSEPRDSAVYFCASGFDMGGRNTGELFFGEGSRLTVL.

CDR3 loop: CASTRTAGGRETQYF. In DNA form, the CDR3 reads TGCGCCAGCACTAGGACGGCGGGAGGACGGGAGACCCAGTACTTC. The J gene is TRBJ2-5, the V gene TRBV5-1, with 8 bases matching TRBD2. The V and J ends lost 6 bases and 5 bases, in that order; junction bases with no gene match: 12. Germline CDR1 reads SGHRS; CDR2 reads YFSETQ. This CDR3 is 15 amino acids long.

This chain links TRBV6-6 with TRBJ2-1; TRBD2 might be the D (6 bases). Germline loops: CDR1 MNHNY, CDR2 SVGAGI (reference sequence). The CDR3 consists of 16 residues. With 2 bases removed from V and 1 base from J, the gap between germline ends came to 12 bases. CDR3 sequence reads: CASSYVPGRSYNEQFF. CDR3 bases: TGTGCCAGCAGTTACGTTCCAGGGAGGTCCTACAATGAGCAGTTCTTC.

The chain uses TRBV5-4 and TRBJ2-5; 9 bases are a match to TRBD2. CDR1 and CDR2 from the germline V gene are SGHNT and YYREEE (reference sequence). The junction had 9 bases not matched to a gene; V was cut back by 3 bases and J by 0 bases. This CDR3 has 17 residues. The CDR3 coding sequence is TGTGCCAGCAGCTCCTTAGCGGGAGCCGTAGACCAAGAGACCCAGTACTTC. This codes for CASSSLAGAVDQETQYF.

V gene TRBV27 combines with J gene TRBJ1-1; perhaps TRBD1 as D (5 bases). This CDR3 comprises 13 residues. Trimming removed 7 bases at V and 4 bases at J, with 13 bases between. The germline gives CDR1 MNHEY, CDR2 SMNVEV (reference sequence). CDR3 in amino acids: CASTARRGTEAFF. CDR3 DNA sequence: TGTGCCAGCACCGCGAGGAGGGGCACTGAAGCTTTCTTT.

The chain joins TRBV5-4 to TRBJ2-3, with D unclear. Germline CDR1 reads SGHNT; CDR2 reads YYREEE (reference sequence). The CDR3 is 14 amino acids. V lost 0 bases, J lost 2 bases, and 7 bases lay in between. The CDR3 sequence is CASSLVGFTDTQYF. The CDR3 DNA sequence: TGTGCCAGCAGCTTGGTCGGTTTCACAGATACGCAGTATTTT.

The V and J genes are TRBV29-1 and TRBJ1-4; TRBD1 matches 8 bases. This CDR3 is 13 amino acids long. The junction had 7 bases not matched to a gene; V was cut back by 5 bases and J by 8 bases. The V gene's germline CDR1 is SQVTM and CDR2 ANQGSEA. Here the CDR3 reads CSVHKGTGEKLFF. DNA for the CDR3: TGCAGCGTTCATAAAGGGACAGGCGAAAAACTGTTTTTT. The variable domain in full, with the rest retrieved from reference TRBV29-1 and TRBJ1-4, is SAVISQKPSRDICQRGTSLTIQCQVDSQVTMMFWYRQQPGQSLTLIATANQGSEATYESGFVIDKFPISRPNLTFSTLTVSNMSPEDSSIYLCSVHKGTGEKLFFGSGTQLSVL.

The CDR3 sequence is CASSLLEGGYEQYF. CDR3 bases: TGTGCCAGCAGCCTACTGGAAGGAGGCTACGAGCAGTACTTC. The chain is built from TRBV7-6 and TRBJ2-7, with a possible D match to TRBD2 (5 bases). V was pared by 5 bases and J by 3 bases, with 14 bases between. CDR3 size: 14 residues. Germline V lookup: CDR1 SGHVS, CDR2 FNYEAQ.

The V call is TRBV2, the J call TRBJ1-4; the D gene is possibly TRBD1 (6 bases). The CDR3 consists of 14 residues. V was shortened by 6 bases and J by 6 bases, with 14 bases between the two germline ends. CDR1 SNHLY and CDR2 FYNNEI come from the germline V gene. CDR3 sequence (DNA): TGTGCCAGCAGGACAGGCCAAAGGGATGAAAAACTGTTTTTT. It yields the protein CASRTGQRDEKLFF. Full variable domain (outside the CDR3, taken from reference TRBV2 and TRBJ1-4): EPEVTQTPSHQVTQMGQEVILRCVPISNHLYFYWYRQILGQKVEFLVSFYNNEISEKSEIFDDQFSVERPDGSNFTLKIRSTKLEDSAMYFCASRTGQRDEKLFFGSGTQLSVL.

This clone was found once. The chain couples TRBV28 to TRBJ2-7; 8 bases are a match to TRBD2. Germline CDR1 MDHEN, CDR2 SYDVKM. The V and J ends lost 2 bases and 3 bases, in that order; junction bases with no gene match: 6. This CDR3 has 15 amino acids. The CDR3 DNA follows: TGTGCCAGCAGTTTAAGTGTCAGCGGGAGCTACGAGCAGTACTTC. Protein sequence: CASSLSVSGSYEQYF.

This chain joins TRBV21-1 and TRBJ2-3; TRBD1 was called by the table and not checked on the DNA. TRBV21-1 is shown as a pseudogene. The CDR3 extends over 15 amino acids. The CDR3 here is CASSPGVSSTDTQYF. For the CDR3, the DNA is TGTGCCAGCAGCCCAGGGGTTAGTAGCACAGATACGCAGTATTTT.